This note documents a single T cell receptor (beta chain) sequence. Original processing methods: How many nucleated cells were present was estimated from reference gene primer amplification. Profiling relied on immunoSEQ multiplex PCR, and the TCRdb table lists in-frame clones only, not all of them. D and trimming were read from the DNA, whereas the V and J calls and clone size are those reported in that table. The sample has about 71,000 clones, roughly four fifths seen once. This entry belongs to a study of blood T cell repertoires in COVID-19. Study-wide context: Acute and convalescent COVID-19 samples came from the United States, Italy and Spain. PBMCs, B-cell-depleted T cells, or T cells were the source of the cDNA or gDNA that made up the material.

In Seattle, patients joined the study during active infection and were tracked longitudinally. The sequence came from a man aged 30-40 years with COVID-19, enrolled during active disease. Sequenced input: peripheral blood.

The CDR3 is CASSERERNEQYF. The CDR3 nucleotides are TGTGCCAGCAGTGAGCGGGAGAGGAACGAGCAGTACTTC. This chain joins TRBV2 and TRBJ2-7, with 7 bases matching TRBD2. The junction had 4 bases not matched to a gene; V was cut back by 3 bases and J by 5 bases. Germline V CDR1 and CDR2: SNHLY, FYNNEI. CDR3 length: 13 residues.